These 28 T cell receptor beta chains originate from one sample sequenced in a study of CD8+ T cells in alopecia areata. The sequencing template was cDNA reverse transcribed from extracted RNA. The repertoire was sequenced with immunoSEQ multiplex PCR; TCRdb's copy has only in-frame clones and lacks some. This sample has tens of thousands of clones, with roughly 60% found just once. The source material was CD8+ T cells sorted from blood, sampled at week 0. All receptors derive from a human donor with alopecia areata.

CDR3 residues: CASSHFFRYEQYF. The CDR3, as DNA: TGTGCCAGCAGCCACTTTTTCCGGTACGAGCAGTACTTC. This chain uses TRBV14 with TRBJ2-7; D remains unclear. Trimming took 3 bases from V and 4 from J, leaving 10 bases between them. This CDR3 spans 13 amino acids. Germline V CDR1 and CDR2: SGHDN, FVKESK.

The chain carries TRBV30 and TRBJ1-4; D gene unclear. CDR3 length equals 12 residues. Germline CDR1 is GTSNPN and CDR2 is SVGIG (reference sequence). Trimming shortened V by 1 base and J by 10 bases, and 10 bases separated the two germline ends. The CDR3 region is CAWSDGPLKLFF. CDR3 DNA sequence: TGTGCCTGGAGTGACGGACCCCTAAAACTGTTTTTT. The complete variable domain, with remaining parts taken from reference TRBV30 and TRBJ1-4, reads SQTIHQWPATLVQPVGSPLSLECTVEGTSNPNLYWYRQAAGRGLQLLFYSVGIGQISSEVPQNLSASRPQDRQFILSSKKLLLSDSGFYLCAWSDGPLKLFFGSGTQLSVL.

This clone was seen only once. The V and J genes are TRBV6-6 and TRBJ2-3, with 9 bases lining up with TRBD2. Trimming removed 2 bases from V and 4 bases from J; junction bases left unmatched: 1. The CDR3 contains 14 residues. Germline CDR1 is MNHNY and CDR2 is SVGAGI (reference sequence). CDR3 in amino acids: CASSYEREADTQYF. The CDR3 bases are TGTGCCAGCAGTTACGAGCGGGAGGCAGATACGCAGTATTTT.

This clone has just a few counts. The chain links TRBV7-2 to TRBJ2-3; the D is unclear. CDR1 and CDR2 from the germline V gene are SGHTA and FQGNSA. Trimming took 1 base from V and 0 from J, leaving 5 bases between them. The CDR3 has 14 amino acids. CDR3 residues: CASSLGPSTDTQYF. For the CDR3, the DNA is TGTGCCAGCAGCTTAGGACCTAGCACAGATACGCAGTATTTT.

About this clone: The same CDR3 can be traced to other DNA sequences in this sample. This chain uses TRBV6-5 with TRBJ2-1; D possibly corresponds to TRBD2 (5 bases). The CDR3 is made up of 11 amino acids. Germline V lookup: CDR1 MNHEY, CDR2 SVGAGI. Trimming took 8 bases from V and 7 from J, leaving 9 bases between them. The CDR3 here is CASSPGNEQFF. Written as DNA, the CDR3 is TGTGCCAGCTCCCCGGGGAATGAGCAGTTCTTC.

This clone appeared many times. This chain uses TRBV7-9 with TRBJ2-7; 8 bases are a match to TRBD2. The CDR3 runs to 16 residues. Germline V gene data show CDR1 as SEHNR and CDR2 as FQNEAQ (reference sequence). With 1 base clipped from V and 3 bases from J, the junction kept 8 bases outside the gene matches. CDR3 region: CASSLEVAGLHYEQYF. The CDR3 bases are TGTGCCAGCAGCTTAGAGGTAGCGGGGCTCCACTACGAGCAGTACTTC.

V is TRBV4-1 and J is TRBJ2-7; 7 nucleotides line up with TRBD2. CDR1 and CDR2 (germline): MGHRA, YSYEKL. Losses at the gene ends were 0 bases for V and 2 bases for J; bases not matched to a gene: 1. This CDR3 contains 14 residues. The CDR3 sequence: CASSQDRGAYEQYF. CDR3 nucleotides: TGCGCCAGCAGCCAAGATCGGGGGGCCTACGAGCAGTACTTC.

The genes are TRBV9 and TRBJ1-3; D remains unclear. Trimming shortened V by 1 base and J by 4 bases, and 9 bases separated the two germline ends. This CDR3 comprises 14 residues. In germline, CDR1 is SGDLS, CDR2 YYNGEE. In nucleotides, the CDR3 is TGTGCCAGCAGCGTAACCGGGATCGGAAACACCATATATTTT. Amino acids: CASSVTGIGNTIYF. Full variable domain (missing parts from reference TRBV9 and TRBJ1-3): DSGVTQTPKHLITATGQRVTLRCSPRSGDLSVYWYQQSLDQGLQFLIQYYNGEERAKGNILERFSAQQFPDLHSELNLSSLELGDSALYFCASSVTGIGNTIYFGEGSWLTVV.

This chain links TRBV6-5 with TRBJ1-1; TRBD1 agrees at 7 bases. The CDR3 is 14 amino acids. Germline CDR1 reads MNHEY; CDR2 reads SVGAGI. V gave up 3 bases and J gave up 5 bases; unmatched junction bases: 6. The DNA for the CDR3 is TGTGCCAGCAGTTATCAGGGGGGAGGGACTGAAGCTTTCTTT. It codes for CASSYQGGGTEAFF.

The chain carries TRBV12-5 and TRBJ2-5; D might be TRBD1 (5 bases). The ends were cut back, 8 bases at V and 6 bases at J, with 16 bases in the middle. The length of the CDR3 is 13 residues. CDR1 and CDR2 (germline): LGHNT, FRNRAP. CDR3 sequence reads: CASLLQGEKTQYF. The DNA for the CDR3 is TGTGCTAGTCTCCTGCAGGGCGAGAAGACCCAGTACTTC.

This clone is a singleton in its sample. The genes are TRBV5-1 and TRBJ2-7, with TRBD2 as a possible D gene (5 bases). CDR1 is SGHRS and CDR2 is YFSETQ in the germline V gene. The V gene lost 3 bases and the J gene lost 7 bases, with 14 bases spanning the gap. The CDR3 runs to 13 residues. CDR3 sequence: CASSWRTDGEQYF. DNA of the CDR3: TGCGCCAGCAGCTGGAGGACCGACGGAGAGCAGTACTTC.

V usage is TRBV30 and J usage is TRBJ2-2; tentative D call: TRBD2 (6 bases). CDR3 length: 13 residues. Trimming pared 2 bases from V and 5 bases from J, leaving 9 bases between. Germline V gives CDR1 GTSNPN, CDR2 SVGIG (reference sequence). The CDR3 is CAWSHRGTGELFF. In nucleotides, the CDR3 is TGTGCCTGGAGTCACCGGGGGACCGGGGAGCTGTTTTTT.

This clone showed up just a few times. The chain links TRBV7-6 to TRBJ2-1; the D gene is possibly TRBD1 (6 bases). CDR1 and CDR2 (germline): SGHVS, FNYEAQ. The CDR3 is 15 residues long. Trimming stripped 1 base from V and 8 bases from J, with 15 bases between. The CDR3 loop is CASSLESGVYDEQFF. In DNA, the CDR3 is TGTGCCAGCAGCTTAGAGTCAGGGGTTTATGATGAGCAGTTCTTC.

This clone appeared many times. V gene TRBV7-3 combines with J gene TRBJ1-1; D unclear. The CDR3 is 13 amino acids. The germline V gene has CDR1 SGHTA and CDR2 FQGTGA. Deletions cut 5 bases from V and 1 base from J, with 8 bases between. DNA for the CDR3: TGTGCCAGCAGCCTATGGAAGAACACTGAAGCTTTCTTT. As protein: CASSLWKNTEAFF.

The genes are TRBV7-2 and TRBJ2-3; 12 positions match TRBD2. The CDR3 is 20 amino acids. The trim removed 0 bases at V and 0 bases at J, leaving 10 bases unmatched. In germline, CDR1 is SGHTA, CDR2 FQGNSA. This CDR3 is CASSLAPGLAGHPSTDTQYF. DNA of the CDR3: TGTGCCAGCAGCTTAGCCCCGGGACTAGCGGGCCACCCTAGCACAGATACGCAGTATTTT.

The chain joins TRBV30 to TRBJ2-3, with D unresolved. Deletions cut 1 base from V and 4 bases from J, with 9 bases between. Germline CDR1 is GTSNPN and CDR2 is SVGIG (reference sequence). This CDR3 is 13 amino acids long. CDR3: CAWSGMGPDTQYF. DNA of the CDR3: TGTGCCTGGAGTGGTATGGGTCCAGATACGCAGTATTTT.

This clone was recorded a few times. The chain joins TRBV5-1 to TRBJ2-3; 9 bases are shared with TRBD2. V shed 3 bases, J shed 3 bases, and the junction held 5 bases outside the gene matches. CDR3 length: 15 residues. Germline CDR1 reads SGHRS; CDR2 reads YFSETQ. This chain's CDR3 is CASSSGTSFTDTQYF. CDR3 DNA sequence: TGCGCCAGCAGCTCCGGGACTAGCTTTACAGATACGCAGTATTTT.

A few counts support this clone. The rearrangement joins TRBV13 to TRBJ2-1; D perhaps matches TRBD1 (5 bases). This CDR3 is built from 13 residues. V was pared by 5 bases and J by 4 bases, with 9 bases between. CDR1 is PRHDT and CDR2 is FYEKMQ in the germline V gene (reference sequence). CDR3 coding DNA: TGTGCCAGCAGCCAAAGACAGTACAATGAGCAGTTCTTC. As protein: CASSQRQYNEQFF.

This clone was seen a handful of times. The chain combines TRBV27 with TRBJ2-7; 9 bases agree with TRBD1. The CDR3 has 14 residues. Germline CDR1 is MNHEY and CDR2 is SMNVEV (reference sequence). The V gene end was trimmed by 6 bases and the J gene end by 4 bases; junction bases not matched to a gene: 7. CDR3 nucleotide sequence: TGTGCCAGCAGGACCGCACAGGGGGCTTACGAGCAGTACTTC. It translates to CASRTAQGAYEQYF.

Note on this clone: Different DNA sequences within this sample yield the same CDR3. The rearrangement joins TRBV11-2 to TRBJ2-1; D gene unclear. The CDR3 length is 11 residues. Germline V gives CDR1 SGHAT, CDR2 FQNNGV. The V end was cut by 5 bases, the J end by 7 bases, with 6 bases between. The CDR3 reads CASSLNNEQFF. The CDR3 region has the DNA TGTGCCAGCAGCCTAAATAATGAGCAGTTCTTC.

The chain employs TRBV4-1 and TRBJ2-5; 8 nucleotides align to TRBD1. Trimming at V came to 0 bases and at J to 4 bases, leaving 1 base not matched to a gene. CDR1 MGHRA and CDR2 YSYEKL come from the germline V gene. The CDR3 loop spans 14 amino acids. The CDR3 region has the DNA TGCGCCAGCAGCCAAGAACAGGGGGGAGAGACCCAGTACTTC. Translation: CASSQEQGGETQYF.

This clone was detected only a few times. J is TRBJ2-5 and V is TRBV18; D remains ambiguous. The CDR3 runs 15 residues. Trimming stripped 3 bases from V and 5 bases from J, with 16 bases between. Per germline, CDR1 KGHSH and CDR2 LQKENI. CDR3 loop: CASSPKDAARETQYF. CDR3 bases: TGTGCCAGCTCACCGAAGGACGCCGCTCGGGAGACCCAGTACTTC.

V is TRBV5-1 and J is TRBJ2-3; D remains ambiguous. CDR1 is SGHRS and CDR2 is YFSETQ in the germline V gene. Trimming cost V 0 bases and J 4 bases, with 3 bases left between them. The CDR3 runs 12 residues. CDR3 bases: TGCGCCAGCAGCTTGGATCCAGATACGCAGTATTTT. Its translation is CASSLDPDTQYF.

This clone has ten or more counts. This rearrangement joins TRBV28 to TRBJ2-1; TRBD1 matches at 8 bases. J lost 2 bases, V lost 6 bases, and 6 bases had no gene match. The CDR3 totals 15 residues. Germline-derived CDR1 and CDR2 are MDHEN and SYDVKM. CDR3 region: CASRPTGDTYNEQFF. CDR3 DNA: TGTGCCAGCAGACCGACAGGGGACACCTACAATGAGCAGTTCTTC.

This chain joins TRBV30 and TRBJ1-5, with unresolved D. Germline V CDR1 and CDR2: GTSNPN, SVGIG (reference sequence). V was cut by 2 bases and J by 1 base, with 6 bases left in between. This CDR3 region has 13 residues. The CDR3 sequence is CAWSRWSNQPQHF. The DNA of the CDR3 is TGTGCCTGGAGTCGATGGAGCAATCAGCCCCAGCATTTT.

The rearrangement uses TRBV4-1 and TRBJ2-7, with D unresolved. This CDR3 spans 12 amino acids. The germline V gene encodes CDR1 MGHRA and CDR2 YSYEKL. V shed 0 bases and J shed 4 bases, with 4 bases lying between them. In nucleotides, the CDR3 is TGCGCCAGCAGCCAAGAGGGGTACGAGCAGTACTTC. Residues: CASSQEGYEQYF.

This clone was counted a few times. This chain links TRBV13 with TRBJ2-5; 8 bases are a match to TRBD1. The CDR3 sequence is 13 residues long. Per the germline V gene, CDR1 is PRHDT and CDR2 is FYEKMQ (reference sequence). The V segment lost 5 bases and the J segment 1 base; nucleotides outside the gene matches: 0. CDR3 region: CASSGQGQETQYF. In nucleotides, the CDR3 is TGTGCCAGCAGCGGACAGGGCCAAGAGACCCAGTACTTC.

This chain connects TRBV6-5 to TRBJ2-7; unclear D gene. The CDR3 runs 10 residues. V lost 8 bases, J lost 1 base, and 3 bases lay in between. The germline V gene encodes CDR1 MNHEY and CDR2 SVGAGI. CDR3 DNA sequence: TGTGCCAGCCTTTCCTACGAGCAGTACTTC. This sequence encodes CASLSYEQYF.